What follows are 32 T cell receptor beta chains derived from one specimen sequenced in a study of blood T cell repertoires in COVID-19 (dated by TCRdb to about 2020). Receptor amplification or capture employed the immunoSEQ multiplex PCR assay. Sourced from immuneACCESS, this table was stored by TCRdb with only in-frame sequences that have V and J called. A share of the clones is absent; for the studies checked, an unresolved V gene accounts for under half, and the remainder has no known explanation. The sample table lists a few hundred thousand clones, around 84% of them with a count of one. Of the sample, 6.5% to 9% falls within the top ten clones. The sequencing sample was made of PBMCs or T cells enriched from blood (not recorded which). These receptors all stem from a woman aged 40 to 50 with acute COVID-19.

The chain has TRBV11-2 and TRBJ1-3; 11 nucleotides match TRBD1. V was clipped by 3 bases and J by 6 bases; unmatched bases: 10. The CDR3 is 17 amino acids. The germline V gene has CDR1 SGHAT and CDR2 FQNNGV. CDR3 loop: CASSFLDRGLRENTIYF. The DNA for the CDR3 is TGTGCCAGCAGCTTCCTGGACAGGGGGCTGAGGGAAAACACCATATATTTT.

The V and J genes are TRBV21-1 and TRBJ2-7; TRBD1, as called in the table, went unchecked against the DNA. TRBV21-1 corresponds to a pseudogene. The CDR3 runs 17 residues. For the CDR3, the DNA is TGTGCCAGCAGCAAAGTTAGAGTAGGCAGGGGCCCCTACGAGCAGTACTTC. It is translated as CASSKVRVGRGPYEQYF.

The chain employs TRBV24-1 and TRBJ2-1, with 9 bases that match TRBD2. The germline V gene encodes CDR1 KGHDR and CDR2 SFDVKD. The V and J ends lost 5 bases and 1 base, in that order; junction bases with no gene match: 11. CDR3 length: 18 amino acids. The chain's CDR3 is CATSAATFSGGSYNEQFF. CDR3 sequence (DNA): TGTGCCACCAGTGCCGCGACCTTTAGCGGGGGTTCCTACAATGAGCAGTTCTTC.

This chain links TRBV7-9 with TRBJ2-7; 11 bases are shared with TRBD2. V shed 2 bases, J shed 4 bases, and the junction held 4 bases outside the gene matches. The CDR3 sequence is 15 residues long. Germline V gene data show CDR1 as SEHNR and CDR2 as FQNEAQ (reference sequence). CDR3 in DNA: TGTGCCAGCAGCTTATCCGGGACTAGCGGATACGAGCAGTACTTC. Encoded protein: CASSLSGTSGYEQYF.

The chain has TRBV30 and TRBJ2-5, with D unclear. The CDR3 extends over 13 amino acids. The germline V and J ends were trimmed by 5 bases and 5 bases, with 15 bases remaining between them. CDR1 GTSNPN and CDR2 SVGIG come from the germline V gene (reference sequence). This chain's CDR3 is CAWGPGGLETQYF. The CDR3 bases are TGTGCCTGGGGACCGGGTGGTCTGGAGACCCAGTACTTC.

V is TRBV27 and J is TRBJ1-5; 10 nucleotides agree with TRBD1. Unmatched junction bases numbered 11, after V lost 6 bases and J lost 6 bases. The length of the CDR3 is 16 residues. From germline, CDR1 is MNHEY and CDR2 SMNVEV (reference sequence). DNA of the CDR3: TGTGCCAGCAGACCAACCGGGACAGGGGTTCGTCAGCCCCAGCATTTT. Translating it yields CASRPTGTGVRQPQHF.

The V and J genes are TRBV7-6 and TRBJ2-7; D gene unclear. The V and J ends lost 4 bases and 5 bases respectively, with 15 bases between them. The CDR3 covers 14 residues. Germline values: CDR1 SGHVS, CDR2 FNYEAQ. CDR3 in amino acids: CASSSSDSLDEQYF. The CDR3 coding sequence is TGTGCCAGCAGCTCATCCGACTCCTTAGACGAGCAGTACTTC.

The chain uses TRBV4-1 and TRBJ1-2; 9 nucleotides align to TRBD1. Germline assignment: CDR1 MGHRA and CDR2 YSYEKL. The length of the CDR3 is 15 residues. V lost 4 bases to trimming and J lost 4 bases; unmatched junction nucleotides: 7. The CDR3 spells CASSPTGGFLYGYTF. CDR3 sequence (DNA): TGCGCCAGCAGCCCGACAGGGGGTTTCCTCTATGGCTACACCTTC.

The CDR3, as DNA: TGTGCCAGCAGCTTAGGACAGGGAAGCAATCAGCCCCAGCATTTT. Translation gives CASSLGQGSNQPQHF. The chain has TRBV7-6 and TRBJ1-5, with 7 bases that match TRBD1. Germline V gives CDR1 SGHVS, CDR2 FNYEAQ. This CDR3 has 15 residues. V trimming: 1 base; J trimming: 1 base; junction bases outside the gene matches: 1.

The J gene is TRBJ1-3, the V gene TRBV6-2 or TRBV6-3; D is perhaps TRBD1 (5 bases). The CDR3 runs 15 residues. V shed 5 bases and J shed 0 bases, with 11 bases lying between them. Looked up from germline, CDR1 is MNHEY and CDR2 is SVGEGT. The CDR3 DNA is TGTGCCAGCAGTCGGGACTCCAACTCTGGAAACACCATATATTTT. Protein sequence: CASSRDSNSGNTIYF.

The V call is TRBV5-4, the J call TRBJ1-4, with 9 bases matching TRBD1. This CDR3 region has 13 residues. Trimming at V came to 4 bases and at J to 9 bases, leaving 4 bases not matched to a gene. CDR1 is SGHNT, CDR2 YYREEE, per germline (reference sequence). The CDR3 DNA follows: TGTGCCAGCAGCCCGGACAGGGGACAAAAACTGTTTTTT. It translates to CASSPDRGQKLFF. Supplemented by reference TRBV5-4 and TRBJ1-4, the full variable domain reads ETGVTQSPTHLIKTRGQQVTLRCSSQSGHNTVSWYQQALGQGPQFIFQYYREEENGRGNFPPRFSGLQFPNYSSELNVNALELDDSALYLCASSPDRGQKLFFGSGTQLSVL.

This chain uses TRBV19 with TRBJ2-7; D not certain. V was trimmed by 5 bases and J by 0 bases, leaving 11 bases between them. Germline lookup yields CDR1 LNHDA and CDR2 SQIVND (reference sequence). CDR3 length: 14 amino acids. CDR3 coding DNA: TGTGCCAGTAGTGGGCAAAGCAGCTCCTACGAGCAGTACTTC. Its protein product is CASSGQSSSYEQYF.

A few counts support this clone. This chain links TRBV6-4 with TRBJ1-2, with 7 bases matching TRBD1. CDR3 length: 15 residues. Germline V CDR1 and CDR2: MRHNA, SNTAGT. V trimming: 2 bases; J trimming: 7 bases; junction bases outside the gene matches: 10. This CDR3 is CASSDTIQGVGGYTF. In nucleotides, the CDR3 is TGTGCCAGCAGTGACACGATCCAGGGGGTTGGTGGCTACACCTTC.

The chain's CDR3 is CASSDSTGGRETQYF. The CDR3 region has the DNA TGTGCCAGCAGTGACTCAACAGGGGGCCGAGAGACCCAGTACTTC. The gene calls are TRBV6-4 and TRBJ2-5; 9 bases are shared with TRBD1. In germline, CDR1 is MRHNA, CDR2 SNTAGT. After removal of 0 bases from V and 4 bases from J, the junction contained 3 bases not matched to a gene. The CDR3 contains 15 residues.

The V gene is TRBV4-2, the J gene TRBJ2-7, with 8 nucleotides matching TRBD1. V lost 1 base to trimming and J lost 6 bases; unmatched junction nucleotides: 11. The germline gives CDR1 LGHNA, CDR2 YNFKEQ. The CDR3 is 16 residues long. The CDR3 nucleotides read TGTGCCAGCAGCCAAGGAGACAGGGGTCCAATAAGCGAGCAGTACTTC. Translated, it gives CASSQGDRGPISEQYF.

This rearrangement joins TRBV4-3 to TRBJ2-1; TRBD2 matches at 10 bases. Per germline, CDR1 LGHNA and CDR2 YSLEER. This CDR3 has 19 residues. V gave up 4 bases and J gave up 0 bases; unmatched junction bases: 12. The CDR3 here is CASSLALAGAPSSYNEQFF. The CDR3 region has the DNA TGCGCCAGCAGCCTAGCTCTAGCGGGAGCCCCGAGCTCCTACAATGAGCAGTTCTTC.

The chain has TRBV9 and TRBJ1-6, with 8 bases matching TRBD1. V trimming: 5 bases; J trimming: 5 bases; junction bases outside the gene matches: 6. Germline V lookup: CDR1 SGDLS, CDR2 YYNGEE. The length of the CDR3 is 15 residues. CDR3 loop: CASSTMTGDNSPLHF. The CDR3 DNA follows: TGTGCCAGCAGTACCATGACAGGGGATAATTCACCCCTCCACTTT.

V and J are TRBV9 and TRBJ1-6; TRBD1 matches at 8 bases. Germline lookup yields CDR1 SGDLS and CDR2 YYNGEE. The CDR3 spans 14 residues. The V and J ends lost 4 bases and 7 bases, in that order; junction bases with no gene match: 4. CDR3 bases: TGTGCCAGCAGCCCACGGACAGGGAATTCACCCCTCCACTTT. Translating it yields CASSPRTGNSPLHF.

CDR3 loop: CASSTGRNTEAFF. CDR3 DNA: TGTGCCAGCAGCACAGGACGGAACACTGAAGCTTTCTTT. This chain uses TRBV11-2 with TRBJ1-1, with D possibly TRBD1 on 5 matching bases. Per the germline V gene, CDR1 is SGHAT and CDR2 is FQNNGV. This CDR3 is 13 amino acids long. V lost 5 bases to trimming and J lost 1 base, with 8 bases between them.

The chain uses TRBV12-3 or TRBV12-4 and TRBJ1-2; D ambiguous. Trimming shortened V by 8 bases and J by 8 bases, and 15 bases separated the two germline ends. The CDR3 consists of 12 residues. The DNA of the CDR3 is TGTGCCAGCGCACCGCCCCGCGGCGGCTACACCTTC. This gives the protein CASAPPRGGYTF.

This chain links TRBV30 with TRBJ2-1, with 10 bases matching TRBD2. The trim removed 3 bases at V and 4 bases at J, leaving 12 bases unmatched. The CDR3 has 17 residues. CDR1 is GTSNPN and CDR2 is SVGIG in the germline V gene (reference sequence). DNA of the CDR3: TGTGCCTGGAGCATGCTAGCGGGAGTCACCATATACAATGAGCAGTTCTTC. Residues: CAWSMLAGVTIYNEQFF.

This clone came up once. The chain links TRBV7-2 to TRBJ1-6; D may be TRBD1 (5 bases). CDR1 and CDR2 from the germline V gene are SGHTA and FQGNSA. V was clipped by 4 bases and J by 6 bases, with 10 bases between them. This CDR3 has 14 amino acids. This CDR3 is CASSSTQGNSPLHF. The CDR3 DNA reads as TGTGCCAGCAGCTCCACTCAGGGTAATTCACCCCTCCACTTT.

The genes are TRBV28 and TRBJ1-4, with TRBD1 as a possible D gene (6 bases). This CDR3 spans 14 amino acids. CDR1 MDHEN and CDR2 SYDVKM come from the germline V gene. Trimming took 2 bases from V and 2 from J, leaving 6 bases between them. Here the CDR3 reads CASSLGGTNEKLFF. The CDR3 coding sequence is TGTGCCAGCAGTTTAGGGGGCACTAATGAAAAACTGTTTTTT.

The CDR3 DNA reads TGTGCCAGCATGGAGCCCTCTGGAAACACCATATATTTT. Its translation is CASMEPSGNTIYF. The chain has TRBV28 and TRBJ1-3, with unresolved D. The CDR3 loop spans 13 amino acids. Trimming removed 7 bases from V and 0 bases from J, with 7 bases in between. Germline loops: CDR1 MDHEN, CDR2 SYDVKM. Complete variable domain (other parts from reference TRBV28 and TRBJ1-3): DVKVTQSSRYLVKRTGEKVFLECVQDMDHENMFWYRQDPGLGLRLIYFSYDVKMKEKGDIPEGYSVSREKKERFSLILESASTNQTSMYLCASMEPSGNTIYFGEGSWLTVV.

The genes are TRBV2 and TRBJ1-5, with D uncertain. Germline CDR1 and CDR2: SNHLY and FYNNEI. Trimming removed 1 base at V and 4 bases at J, with 11 bases between. The CDR3 has 15 amino acids. This CDR3 reads CASSEGESGNQPQHF. DNA for the CDR3: TGTGCCAGCAGTGAAGGGGAATCGGGGAATCAGCCCCAGCATTTT.

The chain links TRBV6-4 to TRBJ1-5; a weak D match, TRBD1 (5 bases). Germline V CDR1 and CDR2: MRHNA, SNTAGT. V lost 3 bases to trimming and J lost 6 bases, with 9 bases between them. The CDR3 spans 13 residues. This chain's CDR3 is CASSEGVSQPQHF. In DNA form, the CDR3 reads TGTGCCAGCAGTGAAGGGGTGAGTCAGCCCCAGCATTTT.

The chain couples TRBV6-1 to TRBJ1-6, with D perhaps TRBD1 (6 bases). Per germline, CDR1 MNHNS and CDR2 SASEGT. This CDR3 is built from 16 residues. The germline V and J ends were trimmed by 1 base and 6 bases, with 13 bases remaining between them. Here the CDR3 reads CASSEGGGGSNSPLHF. Here the CDR3 DNA reads TGTGCCAGCAGTGAAGGAGGGGGGGGTTCTAATTCACCCCTCCACTTT.

The V gene is TRBV7-8, the J gene TRBJ2-7; 7 positions agree with TRBD2. The junction had 1 base not matched to a gene; V was cut back by 1 base and J by 1 base. The CDR3 is 14 amino acids. Germline-derived CDR1 and CDR2 are SGHVS and FQNEAQ. The CDR3 DNA reads as TGTGCCAGCAGCTTAGGACTAGCTTCCTACGAGCAGTACTTC. This gives the protein CASSLGLASYEQYF.

The chain links TRBV3-1 (or the pseudogene TRBV3-2) to TRBJ1-2; D might be TRBD1 (5 bases). Per the germline V gene, CDR1 is LGHDT and CDR2 is YNNKEL (reference sequence). V was cut by 0 bases and J by 6 bases, with 14 bases left in between. The CDR3 runs to 15 residues. The CDR3 DNA sequence: TGTGCCAGCAGCCAAGATATTCGACAGACAGATGGCTACACCTTC. Amino acid sequence: CASSQDIRQTDGYTF.

The chain uses TRBV28 and TRBJ2-5; D uncertain. Germline V gene data show CDR1 as MDHEN and CDR2 as SYDVKM. CDR3 length equals 16 residues. V lost 0 bases and J lost 1, with 12 bases in between. The CDR3 DNA reads as TGTGCCAGCAGTTTATGCTTAGTCGCTTGCCAAGAGACCCAGTACTTC. It encodes CASSLCLVACQETQYF.

V and J are TRBV6-5 and TRBJ1-3; no clear D. Trimming shortened V by 1 base and J by 3 bases, and 13 bases separated the two germline ends. Per germline, CDR1 MNHEY and CDR2 SVGAGI. This CDR3 spans 16 amino acids. The CDR3 DNA reads as TGTGCCAGCAGTTACTTCCCAAGTACGAGTGGAAACACCATATATTTT. Translated, it gives CASSYFPSTSGNTIYF.

V usage is TRBV30 and J usage is TRBJ1-6; TRBD1 agrees at 7 bases. CDR3 length: 14 residues. Trimming at V came to 1 base and at J to 7 bases, leaving 4 bases not matched to a gene. The germline V gene has CDR1 GTSNPN and CDR2 SVGIG (reference sequence). The CDR3: CAWSEGQRNSPLHF. In nucleotides, the CDR3 is TGTGCCTGGAGTGAGGGACAGAGGAATTCACCCCTCCACTTT.